This TCR beta chain is drawn from a study of blood T cell repertoires in COVID-19. Assay: immunoSEQ multiplex PCR; the TCRdb copy retains only in-frame clones and omits some. The sample has 400,000 to 450,000 clones, about nine tenths seen once. Cohorts were based on clinical histories the participants reported. Two negative PCRs, clearance, or symptom resolution were required of recovered Cohort 3 donors. This CDR3 contains 15 residues. Germline V CDR1 and CDR2: SGHAT, FQNNGV. V trimming: 6 bases; J trimming: 1 base; junction bases outside the gene matches: 8. What was sequenced was PBMCs or T cells enriched from blood (not recorded which). The rearrangement links TRBV11-2 to TRBJ1-1; TRBD1 matches at 7 bases. The receptor was derived from a man between 18 and 29 years old who had recovered from COVID-19. The CDR3 nucleotides are TGTGCCAGCAGTCAGGGGGGATTCCGGAACACTGAAGCTTTCTTT. Encoded protein: CASSQGGFRNTEAFF.